Following are 18 T cell receptor beta chains from one sample sequenced in a study of OX40 agonist ivuxolimab in advanced cancers. Generated by immunoSEQ multiplex PCR, the TCRdb table keeps only in-frame clones and is missing some. In the table there are more than 70,000 clones, more than 85% of which are singletons. The sequencing used CD4+ or CD8+ T cells sorted from blood, collected in a trial of the OX40 agonist ivuxolimab. The receptor source for this set is an adult with an advanced solid tumor such as melanoma, head and neck, liver or kidney cancer.

This chain links TRBV7-9 with TRBJ1-2, with D perhaps TRBD1 (5 bases). V was cut by 3 bases and J by 4 bases, with 12 bases left in between. CDR3 size: 14 residues. CDR1 is SEHNR, CDR2 FQNEAQ, per germline (reference sequence). The CDR3 coding sequence is TGTGCCAGCAGCTTCGAAGGGGCGACCTATGGCTACACCTTC. It is translated as CASSFEGATYGYTF.

V usage is TRBV7-9 and J usage is TRBJ1-3, with D maybe TRBD1 (5 bases). Trimming removed 4 bases from V and 2 bases from J, with 24 bases in between. This CDR3 is 19 amino acids long. CDR1 and CDR2 from the germline V gene are SEHNR and FQNEAQ (reference sequence). CDR3: CASSSPGRWEEGTGNTIYF. The DNA of the CDR3 is TGTGCCAGCAGCTCCCCAGGACGTTGGGAAGAGGGGACTGGAAACACCATATATTTT.

This clone was seen just once. The V call is TRBV6-5, the J call TRBJ2-1, with 8 nucleotides matching TRBD2. This CDR3 is 15 amino acids long. The V gene end was trimmed by 0 bases and the J gene end by 10 bases; junction bases not matched to a gene: 8. Germline CDR1 MNHEY, CDR2 SVGAGI. The CDR3 DNA reads TGTGCCAGCAGTTACTCGCAAATGTTAGCGGGGGAGCAGTTCTTC. It codes for CASSYSQMLAGEQFF.

V usage is TRBV25-1 and J usage is TRBJ2-5; no clear D gene. Trimming took 2 bases from V and 5 from J, leaving 9 bases between them. This CDR3 has 13 residues. From germline, CDR1 is MGHDK and CDR2 SYGVNS. CDR3 residues: CASSEPERETQYF. DNA of the CDR3: TGTGCCAGCAGTGAACCCGAAAGGGAGACCCAGTACTTC.

The chain recombines TRBV7-9 with TRBJ2-1; the D gene could be TRBD1 or TRBD2 (5 bases each). The CDR3 is 17 residues long. The V end lost 5 bases, the J end lost 5 bases, and 22 bases lay between the germline ends. CDR1 SEHNR and CDR2 FQNEAQ come from the germline V gene (reference sequence). The CDR3 nucleotides read TGTGCCAGCAGCACCTCGGCCGGGGCTAGTGGCCACAATGAGCAGTTCTTC. Its protein product is CASSTSAGASGHNEQFF.

The chain couples TRBV15 to TRBJ2-2; the match to TRBD2 covers 10 bases. The CDR3 is 18 residues long. Germline V gives CDR1 LNHNV, CDR2 YYDKDF (reference sequence). J gave up 4 bases and V 0 bases, and 8 bases lay outside the gene matches. The chain's CDR3 is CATSRDGLAGDLTGELFF. CDR3 in DNA: TGTGCCACCAGCAGAGATGGTCTAGCGGGAGACCTCACCGGGGAGCTGTTTTTT. Together with reference TRBV15 and TRBJ2-2, the CDR3 gives the full variable domain: DAMVIQNPRYQVTQFGKPVTLSCSQTLNHNVMYWYQQKSSQAPKLLFHYYDKDFNNEADTPDNFQSRRPNTSFCFLDIRSPGLGDTAMYLCATSRDGLAGDLTGELFFGEGSRLTVL.

The CDR3 DNA sequence: TGCGCCAGCAGCTTCCCGGGACTAGCGGGGTTGGTCGATGAGCAGTTCTTC. This encodes CASSFPGLAGLVDEQFF. V usage is TRBV5-1 and J usage is TRBJ2-1; TRBD2 aligns across 13 bases. The germline V gene has CDR1 SGHRS and CDR2 YFSETQ. CDR3 size: 17 residues. The V gene end was trimmed by 2 bases and the J gene end by 8 bases; junction bases not matched to a gene: 10.

The chain links TRBV10-3 to TRBJ1-1; D is unclear. V shed 3 bases and J shed 1 base, with 3 bases lying between them. CDR3 length: 12 residues. CDR1 and CDR2 from the germline V gene are ENHRY and SYGVKD. The chain's CDR3 is CAISEENTEAFF. The CDR3, as DNA: TGTGCCATCAGTGAAGAGAACACTGAAGCTTTCTTT.

The chain couples TRBV7-8 to TRBJ1-1; D call uncertain. V was pared by 4 bases and J by 1 base, with 7 bases between. The CDR3 runs 13 residues. Germline CDR1 is SGHVS and CDR2 is FQNEAQ. CDR3 amino acids: CASSWEGNTEAFF. CDR3 bases: TGTGCCAGCAGCTGGGAGGGGAACACTGAAGCTTTCTTT.

This clone was found a few times. This chain joins TRBV4-3 and TRBJ1-5; 7 bases map to TRBD1. CDR1 LGHNA and CDR2 YSLEER come from the germline V gene. J lost 7 bases, V lost 0 bases, and 9 bases had no gene match. This CDR3 contains 16 residues. The CDR3 DNA sequence: TGCGCCAGCAGCCAAGATGCATTAGGGGGCAGGCAGCCCCAGCATTTT. Amino acids: CASSQDALGGRQPQHF.

This clone was found once. The rearrangement links TRBV28 to TRBJ1-1; D possibly corresponds to TRBD1 (5 bases). The CDR3 covers 13 residues. The V gene's germline CDR1 is MDHEN and CDR2 SYDVKM. V was cut by 6 bases and J by 4 bases, with 12 bases left in between. CDR3 bases: TGTGCCAGCAGCCTCCAGGGAGGCACTGAAGCTTTCTTT. Amino acids: CASSLQGGTEAFF.

This clone was detected only a few times. The J gene is TRBJ1-1, the V gene TRBV6-5, with D possibly matching TRBD1 (5 bases). The germline V and J ends were trimmed by 2 bases and 5 bases, with 9 bases remaining between them. CDR3 length: 13 amino acids. Germline CDR1 is MNHEY and CDR2 is SVGAGI. The CDR3 DNA reads TGTGCCAGCAGTTACGGGGGAAGGACTGAAGCTTTCTTT. Its protein is CASSYGGRTEAFF.

The chain recombines TRBV7-2 with TRBJ2-2, with 13 bases lining up with TRBD2. CDR3 length: 17 residues. With V trimmed by 3 bases and J by 7 bases, 8 bases remained unmatched. Per the germline V gene, CDR1 is SGHTA and CDR2 is FQGNSA. The DNA for the CDR3 is TGTGCCAGCAGCTTCGGACTAGCGGGAGTTAAGGGCGGGGAGCTGTTTTTT. Amino acid sequence: CASSFGLAGVKGGELFF.

This clone was seen only once. The chain recombines TRBV29-1 with TRBJ2-7; no clear D. The germline CDR1 and CDR2 sequences are SQVTM and ANQGSEA. This CDR3 has 11 amino acids. V lost 1 base to trimming and J lost 4 bases, with 5 bases between them. The DNA for the CDR3 is TGCAGCGTTGAAGTCGGGTACGAGCAGTACTTC. This gives the protein CSVEVGYEQYF.

V and J are TRBV4-3 and TRBJ1-6; a weak D match, TRBD1 (5 bases). The CDR3 has 16 residues. The germline V gene encodes CDR1 LGHNA and CDR2 YSLEER. V gave up 0 bases and J gave up 6 bases, with 12 bases separating them. The CDR3 reads CASSQEWGLPNSPLHF. CDR3 nucleotide sequence: TGCGCCAGCAGCCAAGAGTGGGGACTCCCTAATTCACCCCTCCACTTT.

The rearrangement joins TRBV21-1 to TRBJ1-5. TRBV21-1 has pseudogene status. CDR3 length: 16 amino acids. CDR3 protein: CASSKGRAGSNQPQHF. The CDR3 bases are TGTGCCAGCAGCAAAGGTAGAGCAGGGAGTAATCAGCCCCAGCATTTT.

The chain has TRBV4-3 and TRBJ1-2, with 9 bases aligning to TRBD1. Germline V gene lookup returns CDR1 LGHNA and CDR2 YSLEER. V gave up 3 bases and J gave up 0 bases; unmatched junction bases: 2. This CDR3 is 15 amino acids long. CDR3 protein: CASSQDRGANYGYTF. The DNA of the CDR3 is TGCGCCAGCAGCCAGGACAGGGGAGCTAACTATGGCTACACCTTC.

The gene calls are TRBV7-2 and TRBJ1-6, with 11 bases lining up with TRBD1. The CDR3 consists of 15 residues. Germline assignment: CDR1 SGHTA and CDR2 FQGNSA. V was clipped by 4 bases and J by 9 bases; unmatched bases: 5. The CDR3 region is CASSSTGTGGSPLHF. The DNA of the CDR3 is TGTGCCAGCAGCTCCACCGGGACAGGGGGTTCACCCCTCCACTTT.